The clone carrying this T cell receptor (beta chain) was picked up a small number of times. Antigen specificity is unknown. In making TCR beta libraries, quantitative 5'-RACE with molecular barcodes was used. One entry per CDR3 protein results from TCRdb running MiXCR on the 5' RACE reads. The sample lists approximately 500,000 distinct CDR3 sequences, roughly 13% seen once, with under 7.5% in the top ten. The entry originates in a study of CD8 T cells in ankylosing spondylitis. Study-wide points: Earlier work had already found some motif variants in reactive arthritis synovial fluid and blood. Eight or nine highly homologous variants made up a TCR beta motif that seemed to typify ankylosing spondylitis blood. Disease-linked clones were CD8+ and relatively rare in peripheral blood. The authors reported significant enrichment of disease-linked clones in matched ankylosing spondylitis synovial fluid.

The sample was blood, either unsorted or a sorted T cell fraction (not recorded which). The receptor comes from a male donor with ankylosing spondylitis.

CDR3 loop: CASSWGGRNQPQHF. In nucleotides, the CDR3 is TGTGCCAGCAGCTGGGGGGGAAGGAATCAGCCCCAGCATTTT. This chain uses TRBV7-8 with TRBJ1-5; weak D call: TRBD1 (5 bases). Trimming took 4 bases from V and 4 from J, leaving 11 bases between them. The CDR3 is 14 amino acids. Germline CDR1 and CDR2: SGHVS and FQNEAQ.